The following is a TCR beta chain sequence with its context. These data come from a study of shared T cell receptors in the human thymus. The CDR3 contains 17 residues. Trimming stripped 0 bases from V and 0 bases from J, with 17 bases between. Germline V gene lookup returns CDR1 SQVTM and CDR2 ANQGSEA. The repertoire was sequenced with immunoSEQ multiplex PCR; TCRdb's copy has only in-frame clones and lacks some. The data contain hundreds of thousands of clones, 85% to 90% of them singletons. These data also formed part of another study, on human thymus T cells.

This clonotype originated in a boy under two years old with a congenital heart defect. The sample comprised thymocytes. V gene TRBV29-1 combines with J gene TRBJ1-2; the D is unclear. CDR3 loop: CSVEDDGRAHANYGYTF. CDR3 bases: TGCAGCGTTGAAGATGATGGGAGGGCCCACGCTAACTATGGCTACACCTTC.